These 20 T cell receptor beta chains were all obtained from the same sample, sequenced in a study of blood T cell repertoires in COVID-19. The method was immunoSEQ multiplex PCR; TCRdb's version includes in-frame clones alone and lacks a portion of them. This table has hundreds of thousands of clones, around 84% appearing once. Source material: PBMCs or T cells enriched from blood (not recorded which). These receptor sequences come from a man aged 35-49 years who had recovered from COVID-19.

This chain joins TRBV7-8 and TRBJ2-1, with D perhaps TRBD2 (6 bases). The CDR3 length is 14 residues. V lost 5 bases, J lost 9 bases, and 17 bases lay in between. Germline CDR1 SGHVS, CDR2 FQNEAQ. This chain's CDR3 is CASSPLGGSGEQFF. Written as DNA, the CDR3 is TGTGCCAGCAGCCCCTTGGGAGGTTCAGGTGAGCAGTTCTTC.

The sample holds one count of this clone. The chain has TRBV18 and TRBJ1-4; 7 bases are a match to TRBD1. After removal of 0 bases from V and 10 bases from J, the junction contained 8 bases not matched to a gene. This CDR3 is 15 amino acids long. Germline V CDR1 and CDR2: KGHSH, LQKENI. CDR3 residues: CASSPPNRGEGKLFF. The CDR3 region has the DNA TGTGCCAGCTCACCACCTAACAGGGGCGAAGGAAAACTGTTTTTT.

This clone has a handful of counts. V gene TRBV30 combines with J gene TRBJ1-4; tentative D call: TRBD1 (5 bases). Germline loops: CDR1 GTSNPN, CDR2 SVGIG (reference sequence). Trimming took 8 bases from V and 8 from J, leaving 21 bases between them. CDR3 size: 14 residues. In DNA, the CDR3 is TGTGCCGCATCCCGGGACTCAATGGGCGAAAAACTGTTTTTT. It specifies CAASRDSMGEKLFF.

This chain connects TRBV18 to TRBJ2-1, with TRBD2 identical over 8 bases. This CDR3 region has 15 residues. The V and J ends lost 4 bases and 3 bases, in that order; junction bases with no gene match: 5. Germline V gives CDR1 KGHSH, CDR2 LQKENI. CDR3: CASSLAGGGYNEQFF. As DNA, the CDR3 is TGTGCCAGCTCACTCGCCGGGGGGGGCTACAATGAGCAGTTCTTC.

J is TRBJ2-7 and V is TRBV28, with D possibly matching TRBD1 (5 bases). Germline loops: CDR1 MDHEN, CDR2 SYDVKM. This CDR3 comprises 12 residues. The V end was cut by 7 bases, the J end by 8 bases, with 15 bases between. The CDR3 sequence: CASTYLWGKQYF. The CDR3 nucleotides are TGTGCCAGCACATACCTTTGGGGCAAGCAGTACTTC. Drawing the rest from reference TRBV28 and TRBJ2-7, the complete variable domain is DVKVTQSSRYLVKRTGEKVFLECVQDMDHENMFWYRQDPGLGLRLIYFSYDVKMKEKGDIPEGYSVSREKKERFSLILESASTNQTSMYLCASTYLWGKQYFGPGTRLTVT.

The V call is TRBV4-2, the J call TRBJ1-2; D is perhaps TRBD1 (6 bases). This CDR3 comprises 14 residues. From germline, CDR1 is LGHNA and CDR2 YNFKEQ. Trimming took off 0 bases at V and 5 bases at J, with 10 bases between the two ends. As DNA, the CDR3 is TGTGCCAGCAGCCAAGATAGACAGGCATATGGCTACACCTTC. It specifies CASSQDRQAYGYTF.

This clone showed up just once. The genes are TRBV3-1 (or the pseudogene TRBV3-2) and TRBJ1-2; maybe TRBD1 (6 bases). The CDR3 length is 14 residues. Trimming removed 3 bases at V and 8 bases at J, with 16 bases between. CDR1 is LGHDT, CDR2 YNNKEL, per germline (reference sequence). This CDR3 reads CASSHRDLRGGYTF. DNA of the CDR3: TGTGCCAGCAGCCACCGGGACCTAAGGGGGGGCTACACCTTC.

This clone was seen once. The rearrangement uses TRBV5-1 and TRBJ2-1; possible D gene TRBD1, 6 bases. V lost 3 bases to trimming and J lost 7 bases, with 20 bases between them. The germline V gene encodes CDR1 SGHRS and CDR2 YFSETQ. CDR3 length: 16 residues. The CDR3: CASSSTGSLGGNEQFF. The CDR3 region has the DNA TGCGCCAGCAGCTCTACAGGGTCCCTAGGCGGTAATGAGCAGTTCTTC. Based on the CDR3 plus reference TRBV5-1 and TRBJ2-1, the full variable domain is KAGVTQTPRYLIKTRGQQVTLSCSPISGHRSVSWYQQTPGQGLQFLFEYFSETQRNKGNFPGRFSGRQFSNSRSEMNVSTLELGDSALYLCASSSTGSLGGNEQFFGPGTRLTVL.

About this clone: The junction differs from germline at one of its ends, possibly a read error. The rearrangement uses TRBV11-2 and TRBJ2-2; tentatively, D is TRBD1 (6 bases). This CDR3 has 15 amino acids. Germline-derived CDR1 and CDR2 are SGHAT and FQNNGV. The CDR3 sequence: CASRLAGANTGELFF. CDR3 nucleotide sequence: TGTGCCAGCAGATTAGCAGGGGCGAACACCGGGGAGCTGTTTTTT. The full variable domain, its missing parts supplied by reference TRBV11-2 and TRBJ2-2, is EAGVAQSPRYKIIEKRQSVAFWCNPISGHATLYWYQQILGQGPKLLIQFQNNGVVDDSQLPKDRFSAERLKGVDSTLKIQPAKLEDSAVYLCASRLAGANTGELFFGEGSRLTVL.

The CDR3 sequence is CASSPTSSGIAYNEQFF. CDR3 DNA sequence: TGTGCCAGCTCACCAACTAGTTCGGGGATTGCTTACAATGAGCAGTTCTTC. The chain carries TRBV18 and TRBJ2-1; perhaps TRBD2 as D (5 bases). Trimming cost V 2 bases and J 4 bases, with 18 bases left between them. This CDR3 comprises 17 residues. The germline gives CDR1 KGHSH, CDR2 LQKENI.

This CDR3 reads CASSPEGVDGYTF. CDR3 bases: TGTGCCAGCAGTCCCGAGGGGGTGGATGGCTACACCTTC. V is TRBV6-6 and J is TRBJ1-2, with D perhaps matching TRBD1 (6 bases). Trimming pared 5 bases from V and 6 bases from J, leaving 13 bases between. CDR3 length: 13 residues. Per germline, CDR1 MNHNY and CDR2 SVGAGI (reference sequence).

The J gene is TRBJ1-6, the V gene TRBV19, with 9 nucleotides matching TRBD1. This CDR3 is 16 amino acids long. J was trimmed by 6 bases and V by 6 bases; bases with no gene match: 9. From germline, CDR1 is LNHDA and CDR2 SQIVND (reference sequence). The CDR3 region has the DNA TGTGCCAGTAGCCTCGGGGGGACAGGGTTTAATTCACCCCTCCACTTT. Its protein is CASSLGGTGFNSPLHF.

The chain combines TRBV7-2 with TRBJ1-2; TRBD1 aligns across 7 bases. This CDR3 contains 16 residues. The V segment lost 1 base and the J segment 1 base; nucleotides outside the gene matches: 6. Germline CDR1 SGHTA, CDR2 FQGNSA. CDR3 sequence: CASSLDRGPDNYGYTF. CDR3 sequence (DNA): TGTGCCAGCAGCTTAGATAGGGGGCCGGATAACTATGGCTACACCTTC.

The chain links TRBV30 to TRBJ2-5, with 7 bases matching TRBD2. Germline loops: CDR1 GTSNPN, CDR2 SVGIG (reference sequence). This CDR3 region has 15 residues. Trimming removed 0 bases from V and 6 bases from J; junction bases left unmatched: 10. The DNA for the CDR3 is TGTGCCTGGAGTGTAAAAGGGCGGGAGTTTAAGACCCAGTACTTC. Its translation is CAWSVKGREFKTQYF.

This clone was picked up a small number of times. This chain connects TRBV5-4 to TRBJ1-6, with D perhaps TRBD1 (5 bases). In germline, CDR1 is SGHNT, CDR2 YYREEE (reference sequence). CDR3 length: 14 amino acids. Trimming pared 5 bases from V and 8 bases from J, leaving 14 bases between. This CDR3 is CASRQSGGYSPLHF. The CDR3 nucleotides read TGTGCCAGCAGGCAATCGGGGGGATATTCACCCCTCCACTTT.

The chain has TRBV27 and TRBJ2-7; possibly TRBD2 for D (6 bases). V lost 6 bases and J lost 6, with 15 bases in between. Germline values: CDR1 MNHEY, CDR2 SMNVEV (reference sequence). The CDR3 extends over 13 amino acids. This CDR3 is CASSPAGGLEQYF. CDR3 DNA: TGTGCCAGCAGCCCCGCCGGGGGACTCGAGCAGTACTTC.

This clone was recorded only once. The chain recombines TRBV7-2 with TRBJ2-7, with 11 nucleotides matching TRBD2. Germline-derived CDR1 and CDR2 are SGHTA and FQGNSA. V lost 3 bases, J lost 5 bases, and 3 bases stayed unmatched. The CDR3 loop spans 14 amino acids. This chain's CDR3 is CASSFTSGSHEQYF. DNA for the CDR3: TGTGCCAGCAGCTTTACTAGCGGGAGCCACGAGCAGTACTTC.

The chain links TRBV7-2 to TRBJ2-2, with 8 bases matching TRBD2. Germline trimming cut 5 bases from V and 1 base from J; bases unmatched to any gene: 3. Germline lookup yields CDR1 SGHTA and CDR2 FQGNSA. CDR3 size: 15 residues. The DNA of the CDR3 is TGTGCCAGCAGCCTTAGCGGGGTGAACACCGGGGAGCTGTTTTTT. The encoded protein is CASSLSGVNTGELFF. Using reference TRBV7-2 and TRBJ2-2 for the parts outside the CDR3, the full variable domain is GAGVSQSPSNKVTEKGKDVELRCDPISGHTALYWYRQSLGQGLEFLIYFQGNSAPDKSGLPSDRFSAERTGGSVSTLTIQRTQQEDSAVYLCASSLSGVNTGELFFGEGSRLTVL.

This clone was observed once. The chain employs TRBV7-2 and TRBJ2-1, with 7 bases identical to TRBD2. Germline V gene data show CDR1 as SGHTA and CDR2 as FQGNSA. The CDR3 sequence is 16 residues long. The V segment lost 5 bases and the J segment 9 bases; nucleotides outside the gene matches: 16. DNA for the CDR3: TGTGCCAGCAGCCCCCCCGGGGGAGGGGCGCGGGCTGAGCAGTTCTTC. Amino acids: CASSPPGGGARAEQFF.

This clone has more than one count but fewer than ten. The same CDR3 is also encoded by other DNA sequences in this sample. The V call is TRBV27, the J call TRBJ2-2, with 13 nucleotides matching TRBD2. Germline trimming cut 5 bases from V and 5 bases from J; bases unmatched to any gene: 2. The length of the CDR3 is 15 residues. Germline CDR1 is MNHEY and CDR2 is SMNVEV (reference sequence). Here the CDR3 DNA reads TGTGCCAGCAGTCCGGGACTAGCGGGGACCGGGGAGCTGTTTTTT. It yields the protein CASSPGLAGTGELFF.